The clone carrying this T cell receptor (beta chain) appeared a single time. Trimming stripped 7 bases from V and 0 bases from J, with 16 bases between. CDR3 length: 17 residues. Germline V gene lookup returns CDR1 MDHEN and CDR2 SYDVKM. Sequenced by immunoSEQ multiplex PCR; TCRdb stores in-frame clones only, minus some. The sample consists of approximately 100,000 clones, roughly four fifths of them appearing once. This sample is part of a study of T cell clones after liver transplantation. Across the whole study: TCRbeta sequencing after a pre-transplant mixed lymphocyte reaction identified graft-donor-reactive clones, later tracked in post-transplant blood. Patients counted as tolerant after at least one year off all immunosuppression, enzymes not exceeding twice normal.

Sequencing used CD4+ T cells from blood, obtained before liver transplant. The sequence was obtained from a human donor who received a liver transplant. The gene calls are TRBV28 and TRBJ2-6, with D tentatively TRBD1 (5 bases). CDR3 residues: CASTSPLDSSGANVLTF. CDR3 coding DNA: TGTGCCAGCACATCCCCACTCGACAGCTCTGGGGCCAACGTCCTGACTTTC. Drawing the rest from reference TRBV28 and TRBJ2-6, the complete variable domain is DVKVTQSSRYLVKRTGEKVFLECVQDMDHENMFWYRQDPGLGLRLIYFSYDVKMKEKGDIPEGYSVSREKKERFSLILESASTNQTSMYLCASTSPLDSSGANVLTFGAGSRLTVL.